This is a list of T cell receptor beta chains from one sample in a study of cytomegalovirus exposure and HLA in healthy donors. The method was immunoSEQ multiplex PCR; TCRdb's version includes in-frame clones alone and lacks a portion of them. The sample records 120,000 to 150,000 clones, about 91% being singletons. Sequences were obtained from PBMCs. These receptors came from a man between 18 and 35 years old in good health and CMV-seropositive. Both conserved end residues are part of each CDR3. Fields, in order: clone size, J gene, D gene, V gene, CDR3 DNA, CDR3 protein. A D gene is named only where the DNA matches it firmly. Clone size is shown for a subset of rows, as once, few, many or a class of expanded clone.

>-|TRBJ2-1|TRBD2|TRBV10-3
TGTGCCATCAGGACTAGCGGGAATAATGAGCAGTTCTTC
CAIRTSGNNEQFF
>once|TRBJ2-3|TRBD2|TRBV7-9
TGTGCCAGCAGCTACCCAATAGCGGGGGAAAAAGCAGATACGCAGTATTTT
CASSYPIAGEKADTQYF
>-|TRBJ1-4|-|TRBV10-2
TGCGCCAGCAGTGACGGAGGGGAAAAACTGTTTTTT
CASSDGGEKLFF
>-|TRBJ1-5|-|TRBV5-1
TGCGCCAGCAGCTTGGAGCCCCTAGCCGGGGGGGGCTATCAGCCCCAGCATTTT
CASSLEPLAGGGYQPQHF
>-|TRBJ2-2|-|TRBV28
TGTGCCAGCAGCATAACCGGGACTACCGGGGAGCTGTTTTTT
CASSITGTTGELFF
>-|TRBJ2-7|TRBD1|TRBV19
TGTGCCAGTAGGTTAGTCGGGACAGGGCTCTACGAGCAGTACTTC
CASRLVGTGLYEQYF
>-|TRBJ1-2|-|TRBV4-1
TGCGCCAGCAGCCAAGAGCACGCAGGGTACTATGGCTACACCTTC
CASSQEHAGYYGYTF
>-|TRBJ2-1|-|TRBV5-1
TGCGCCAGCAGCTTCCGGGACACCTACAATGAGCAGTTCTTC
CASSFRDTYNEQFF
>-|TRBJ1-6|TRBD1|TRBV27
TGTGCCAGCAGTTTTGGGACAGAAAATTCACCCCTCCACTTT
CASSFGTENSPLHF
>-|TRBJ1-2|-|TRBV27
TGTGCCAGCAGTTTCGGTCAGGGCTATGGCTACACCTTC
CASSFGQGYGYTF
>-|TRBJ2-1|TRBD1|TRBV4-1
TGCGCCAGCACCACAGGGGAAGGGACCTACAATGAGCAGTTCTTC
CASTTGEGTYNEQFF
>-|TRBJ2-1|TRBD1|TRBV7-3
TGTGCCAGCAGCTTTTCAGGGGGCAATGAGCAGTTCTTC
CASSFSGGNEQFF
>once|TRBJ2-7|TRBD1|TRBV5-1
TGCGCCAGCAGCTTGGTGGGACAGTCCTACGAGCAGTACTTC
CASSLVGQSYEQYF
>-|TRBJ1-4|TRBD1|TRBV27
TGTGCCAGTGGGGGACAGCTAGATGAAAAACTGTTTTTT
CASGGQLDEKLFF
>-|TRBJ2-2|-|TRBV30
TGTGCCTGGAGTGTACAGGGGGGGACCGGGGAGCTGTTTTTT
CAWSVQGGTGELFF
>-|TRBJ2-1|-|TRBV19
TGTGCCAGTAACCCTGTGGGGGCAGGGCCCTACAATGAGCAGTTCTTC
CASNPVGAGPYNEQFF
>-|TRBJ1-5|-|TRBV6-4
TGTGCCAGCAGTGACTCAGAAGGGGGTCAGCCCCAGCATTTT
CASSDSEGGQPQHF
>-|TRBJ1-5|-|TRBV10-3
TGTGCCGTCTCCGGGACATCGTATAGCAATCAGCCCCAGCATTTT
CAVSGTSYSNQPQHF
>-|TRBJ1-2|-|TRBV15
TGTGCCACCAGCAGAACCATAGACAGTCCTCTCAACTATGGCTACACCTTC
CATSRTIDSPLNYGYTF
>once|TRBJ2-2|-|TRBV5-8
TGTGCCAGTTCCTCCGGGTTTCTCACCGGGGAGCTGTTTTTT
CASSSGFLTGELFF
>few|TRBJ1-2|-|TRBV6-5
TGTGCCAGCAGTTACGGGCGGGGGGGTGGCTACACCTTC
CASSYGRGGGYTF
>-|TRBJ2-1|-|TRBV7-2
TGTGCCAGCAGCTTAGCGAGAGTAGCCGATGAGCAGTTCTTC
CASSLARVADEQFF
>-|TRBJ2-1|TRBD2|TRBV29-1
TGCAGCGTTAAGGGGGTGTTGGGGACTAGCATCGTCGGGGAGCAGTTCTTC
CSVKGVLGTSIVGEQFF
>-|TRBJ1-2|-|TRBV6-6
TGTGCCAGCAGTTACTCCCCATCAGGGTCTAACTATGGCTACACCTTC
CASSYSPSGSNYGYTF
>-|TRBJ1-5|-|TRBV12-5
TGTGCTAGTGGTTTGCAGGGCTTTCAGCCCCAGCATTTT
CASGLQGFQPQHF
>few|TRBJ2-7|-|TRBV10-1
TGCGCCAGCAGTGAGTCGGGAACAGGAGGGTACGAGCAGTACTTC
CASSESGTGGYEQYF
>-|TRBJ2-2|TRBD2|TRBV2
TGTGCCAGCACCTGGACTAGCGGGAACACCGGGGAGCTGTTTTTT
CASTWTSGNTGELFF
>-|TRBJ2-7|TRBD1|TRBV9
TGTGCCAGCAGCGCCGGGACAGGATTCGGCGAGCAGTACTTC
CASSAGTGFGEQYF
>-|TRBJ2-1|TRBD2|TRBV5-1
TGCGCCAGCAGCCCAACGGGACTATTGAACAATGAGCAGTTCTTC
CASSPTGLLNNEQFF
>-|TRBJ2-7|TRBD2|TRBV5-4
TGTGCCAGCAGCTTGTGGGGGACTAGCGGCTACGAGCAGTACTTC
CASSLWGTSGYEQYF
>-|TRBJ1-5|TRBD1|TRBV6-1
TGTGCCAGCAGCGGGACAGCCGCGTCGGAGCCCCAGCATTTT
CASSGTAASEPQHF
>-|TRBJ1-2|TRBD1|TRBV4-1
TGCGCCAGCAGCCTCAGAGGGGACACCGGGACAGGCCGCTATGGCTACACCTTC
CASSLRGDTGTGRYGYTF
>-|TRBJ1-2|TRBD1|TRBV4-1
TGCGCCAGCAGCCAGCCCCGGGACAGGGAAGATGGCTACACCTTC
CASSQPRDREDGYTF
>-|TRBJ2-7|-|TRBV6-6
TGTGCCAGCAGCCCCGGCAGGGGAAGGAGCGAGCAGTACTTC
CASSPGRGRSEQYF
>-|TRBJ1-2|TRBD1|TRBV5-4
TGTGCCAGCAGCTTCACCGGGACAGCGGGCCTCGGCTACACCTTC
CASSFTGTAGLGYTF
>few|TRBJ2-3|TRBD1|TRBV7-2
TGTGCCAGCAGCCCCGGGACAGGGGGAGTGTATACGCAGTATTTT
CASSPGTGGVYTQYF
>-|TRBJ1-1|-|TRBV25-1
TGTGCCAGCAGTGAATCGGGGGGTTGGACTGAAGCTTTCTTT
CASSESGGWTEAFF
>-|TRBJ2-7|TRBD2|TRBV19
TGTGCCAGTAGTTTTCTAGCGGGAGGTCAAGACGAGCAGTACTTC
CASSFLAGGQDEQYF
>-|TRBJ1-4|-|TRBV27
TGTGCCAGCAGACTCCGGGTTGCAACTAATGAAAAACTGTTTTTT
CASRLRVATNEKLFF
>few|TRBJ2-7|-|TRBV4-1
TGCGCCAGCAGCCTCGGAGGGGGGGCTATCGAGCAGTACTTC
CASSLGGGAIEQYF
>-|TRBJ1-1|-|TRBV29-1
TGCAGCGTTGAAACGGACAGGAACACTGAAGCTTTCTTT
CSVETDRNTEAFF
>-|TRBJ2-1|-|TRBV5-8
TGTGCCAGCAGCTTGCGTGGAGGTAGCCCCGTGCAGTTCTTC
CASSLRGGSPVQFF
>once|TRBJ2-3|TRBD2|TRBV15
TGTGCCACCAGCAGAGACTGGACTAGCGGTTACACAGATACGCAGTATTTT
CATSRDWTSGYTDTQYF
>once|TRBJ2-7|TRBD1|TRBV5-1
TGCGCCAGCAGCTTTGAGGGGGCCCGATACTACGAGCAGTACTTC
CASSFEGARYYEQYF
>-|TRBJ1-1|TRBD1|TRBV19
TGTGCCAGTAGTGAGAGGAGCGGCAGGGGGCCTGAAGCTTTCTTT
CASSERSGRGPEAFF
>-|TRBJ1-2|-|TRBV7-2
TGTGCCAGCAGCTCCCTAACAGGTTGGAGGGACTATGGCTACACCTTC
CASSSLTGWRDYGYTF
>-|TRBJ2-1|TRBD2|TRBV11-3
TGTGCCAGCAGAAAGAGCGGGAGCTCCTACAATGAGCAGTTCTTC
CASRKSGSSYNEQFF
>-|TRBJ1-1|TRBD1|TRBV9
TGTGCCAGCAGCCCCGGGACAGGGCCGGCCACTGAAGCTTTCTTT
CASSPGTGPATEAFF
>-|TRBJ1-5|-|TRBV28
TGTGCCAGCAGTTTCCCACAGGGAAGATCGCCCCAGCATTTT
CASSFPQGRSPQHF
>-|TRBJ2-7|TRBD1|TRBV11-2
TGTGCCAGCAGCTCCGGTGCCGGGACAGGGAATATCTGGCAGTACTTC
CASSSGAGTGNIWQYF
>-|TRBJ2-7|-|TRBV5-8
TGTGCCAGCAGCTTGTCCGGTTCGGGAATCCGCGAGCAGTACTTC
CASSLSGSGIREQYF
>-|TRBJ1-5|-|TRBV5-4
TGTGCCAGCAGCTTTGGAGGAGGAGCATACAATCAGCCCCAGCATTTT
CASSFGGGAYNQPQHF
>once|TRBJ1-1|-|TRBV30
TGTGCCCGCGGGAGGATGAACACTGAAGCTTTCTTT
CARGRMNTEAFF
>once|TRBJ1-1|TRBD1|TRBV29-1
TGCAGCGCCTATACAGGGGGAGCTTTCTTT
CSAYTGGAFF